The text below deals with one T cell receptor (beta chain). Its antigen remains unidentified. This CDR3 has 15 amino acids. From germline, CDR1 is SGHAT and CDR2 FQNNGV. V was pared by 0 bases and J by 4 bases, with 11 bases between. These data originate in a study of T cell clones after liver transplantation. Turning to the study itself: Three of eight recipients were HCV-positive; others had non-autoimmune, non-viral indications. At least one year of complete immunosuppression withdrawal without enzymes over twice normal defined tolerance. Overall study results and limits: Graft donor-reactive T cells possibly entered the graft instead of undergoing deletion. In a couple of subjects, few donor cells limited the measurable donor-reactive repertoire.

Using immunoSEQ multiplex PCR, the repertoire was profiled, and TCRdb retains in-frame clones only, with some absent. The sample records roughly 100,000 clones, approximately 78% being singletons. This clonotype was obtained from a human donor who received a liver transplant. Material: CD4+ T cells from blood, obtained before liver transplant. J is TRBJ2-3 and V is TRBV11-2; TRBD2 might be the D (5 bases). In nucleotides, the CDR3 is TGTGCCAGCAGCTTAGATCTCGGGGTATCAGATACGCAGTATTTT. Translated, it gives CASSLDLGVSDTQYF.